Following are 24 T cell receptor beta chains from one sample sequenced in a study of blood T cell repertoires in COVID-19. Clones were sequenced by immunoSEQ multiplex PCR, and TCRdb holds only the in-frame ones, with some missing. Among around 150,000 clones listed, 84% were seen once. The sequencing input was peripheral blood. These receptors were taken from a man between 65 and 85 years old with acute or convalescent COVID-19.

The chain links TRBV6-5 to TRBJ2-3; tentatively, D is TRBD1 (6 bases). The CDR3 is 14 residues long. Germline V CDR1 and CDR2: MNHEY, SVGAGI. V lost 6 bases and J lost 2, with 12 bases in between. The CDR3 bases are TGTGCCAGCAGACCGGGACAAGACACAGATACGCAGTATTTT. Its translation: CASRPGQDTDTQYF.

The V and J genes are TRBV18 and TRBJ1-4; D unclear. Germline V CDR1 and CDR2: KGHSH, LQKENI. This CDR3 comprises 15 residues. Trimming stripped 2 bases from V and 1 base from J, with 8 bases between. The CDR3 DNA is TGTGCCAGCTCACCAACCAGAGGAACTAATGAAAAACTGTTTTTT. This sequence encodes CASSPTRGTNEKLFF. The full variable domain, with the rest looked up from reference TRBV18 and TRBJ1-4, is NAGVMQNPRHLVRRRGQEARLRCSPMKGHSHVYWYRQLPEEGLKFMVYLQKENIIDESGMPKERFSAEFPKEGPSILRIQQVVRGDSAAYFCASSPTRGTNEKLFFGSGTQLSVL.

CDR3 nucleotides: TGCAGCGTTGACCCGGGACTAGGGGTTCCCGGGGAGCTGTTTTTT. This codes for CSVDPGLGVPGELFF. The J gene is TRBJ2-2, the V gene TRBV29-1; 8 bases are a match to TRBD2. The germline gives CDR1 SQVTM, CDR2 ANQGSEA. V was clipped by 3 bases and J by 6 bases; unmatched bases: 9. There are 15 residues in the CDR3.

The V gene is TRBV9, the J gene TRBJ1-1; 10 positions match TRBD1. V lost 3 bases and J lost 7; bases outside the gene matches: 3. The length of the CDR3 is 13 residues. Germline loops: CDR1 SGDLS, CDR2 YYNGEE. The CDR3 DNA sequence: TGTGCCAGCAGCGACCGGGACAGGGGTGAAGCTTTCTTT. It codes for CASSDRDRGEAFF.

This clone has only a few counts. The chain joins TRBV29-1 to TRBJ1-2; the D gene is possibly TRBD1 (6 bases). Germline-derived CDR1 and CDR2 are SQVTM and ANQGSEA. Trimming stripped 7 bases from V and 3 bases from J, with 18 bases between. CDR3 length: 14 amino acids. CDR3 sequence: CSGTGTDSDYGYTF. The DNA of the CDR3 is TGCAGCGGTACAGGGACGGACAGCGACTATGGCTACACCTTC. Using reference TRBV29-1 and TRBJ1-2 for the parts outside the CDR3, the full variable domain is SAVISQKPSRDICQRGTSLTIQCQVDSQVTMMFWYRQQPGQSLTLIATANQGSEATYESGFVIDKFPISRPNLTFSTLTVSNMSPEDSSIYLCSGTGTDSDYGYTFGSGTRLTVV.

CDR3 sequence reads: CASSLRTGLDEKLFF. CDR3 DNA: TGTGCCAGCAGCTTGAGGACAGGCCTGGATGAAAAACTGTTTTTT. The V gene is TRBV11-2, the J gene TRBJ1-4; TRBD1 matches at 7 bases. The V segment lost 3 bases and the J segment 6 bases; nucleotides outside the gene matches: 7. In germline, CDR1 is SGHAT, CDR2 FQNNGV. This CDR3 is built from 15 residues.

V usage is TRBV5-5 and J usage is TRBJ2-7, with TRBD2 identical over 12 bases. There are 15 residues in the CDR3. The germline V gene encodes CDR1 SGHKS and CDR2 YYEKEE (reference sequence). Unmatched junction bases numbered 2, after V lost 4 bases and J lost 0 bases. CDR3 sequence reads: CASSLTSGSSYEQYF. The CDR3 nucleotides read TGTGCCAGCAGCCTGACTAGCGGGAGCTCCTACGAGCAGTACTTC.

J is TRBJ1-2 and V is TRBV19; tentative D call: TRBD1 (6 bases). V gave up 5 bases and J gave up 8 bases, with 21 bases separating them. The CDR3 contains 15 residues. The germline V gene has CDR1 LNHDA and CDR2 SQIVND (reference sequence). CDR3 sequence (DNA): TGTGCCAGTAGTTTGGGACAAGCGATGTCTTGGGGCTACACCTTC. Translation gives CASSLGQAMSWGYTF.

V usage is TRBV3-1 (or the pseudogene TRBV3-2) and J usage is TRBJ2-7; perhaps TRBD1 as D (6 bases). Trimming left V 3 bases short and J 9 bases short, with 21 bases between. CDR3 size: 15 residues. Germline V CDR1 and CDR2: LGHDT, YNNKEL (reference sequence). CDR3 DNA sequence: TGTGCCAGCAGCCAGACCCGCGTGGGGGCTGCGGGGCAGTACTTC. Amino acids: CASSQTRVGAAGQYF.

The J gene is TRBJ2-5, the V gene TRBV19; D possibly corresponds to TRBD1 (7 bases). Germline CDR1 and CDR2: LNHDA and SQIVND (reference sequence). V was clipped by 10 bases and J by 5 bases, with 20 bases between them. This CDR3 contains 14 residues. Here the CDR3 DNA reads TGTGCCACCCGAAGACAGGGCGGGATTGAGACCCAGTACTTC. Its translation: CATRRQGGIETQYF.

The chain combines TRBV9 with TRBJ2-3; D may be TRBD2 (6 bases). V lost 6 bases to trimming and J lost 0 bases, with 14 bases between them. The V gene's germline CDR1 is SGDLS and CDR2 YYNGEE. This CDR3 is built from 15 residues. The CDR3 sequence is CASKVGGSSTDTQYF. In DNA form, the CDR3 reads TGTGCCAGCAAGGTTGGGGGGAGTAGCACAGATACGCAGTATTTT.

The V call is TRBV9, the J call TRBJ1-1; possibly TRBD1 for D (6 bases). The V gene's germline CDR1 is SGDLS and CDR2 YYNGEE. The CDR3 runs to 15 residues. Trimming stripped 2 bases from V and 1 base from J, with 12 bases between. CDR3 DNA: TGTGCCAGCAGCGTCACAGGGACCGAGAACACTGAAGCTTTCTTT. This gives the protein CASSVTGTENTEAFF.

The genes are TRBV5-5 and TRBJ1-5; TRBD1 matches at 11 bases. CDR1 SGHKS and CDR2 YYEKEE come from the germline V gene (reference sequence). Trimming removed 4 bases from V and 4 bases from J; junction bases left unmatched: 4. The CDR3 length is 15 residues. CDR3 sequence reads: CASSIGQGANQPQHF. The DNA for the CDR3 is TGTGCCAGCAGCATCGGACAGGGGGCAAATCAGCCCCAGCATTTT. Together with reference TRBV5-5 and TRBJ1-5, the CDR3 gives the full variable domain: DAGVTQSPTHLIKTRGQQVTLRCSPISGHKSVSWYQQVLGQGPQFIFQYYEKEERGRGNFPDRFSARQFPNYSSELNVNALLLGDSALYLCASSIGQGANQPQHFGDGTRLSIL.

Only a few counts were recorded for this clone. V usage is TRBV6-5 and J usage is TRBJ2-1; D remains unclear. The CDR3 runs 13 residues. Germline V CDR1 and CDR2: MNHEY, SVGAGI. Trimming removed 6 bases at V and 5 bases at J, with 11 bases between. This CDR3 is CASRAPPHNEQFF. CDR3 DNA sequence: TGTGCCAGCAGAGCGCCTCCGCACAATGAGCAGTTCTTC.

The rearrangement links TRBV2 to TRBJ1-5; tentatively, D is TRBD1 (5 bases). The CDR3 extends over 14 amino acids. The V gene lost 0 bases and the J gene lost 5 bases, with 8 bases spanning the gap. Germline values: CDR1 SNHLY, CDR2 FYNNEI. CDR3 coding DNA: TGTGCCAGCAGTGAAGCGGGGCGGTATCAGCCCCAGCATTTT. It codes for CASSEAGRYQPQHF.

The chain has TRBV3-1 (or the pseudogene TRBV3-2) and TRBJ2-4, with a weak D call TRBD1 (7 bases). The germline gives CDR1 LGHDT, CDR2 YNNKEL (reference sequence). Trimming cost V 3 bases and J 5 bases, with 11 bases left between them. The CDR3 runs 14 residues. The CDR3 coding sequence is TGTGCCAGCAGCCAGGAGGGGGCGGAAAACATTCAGTACTTC. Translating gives CASSQEGAENIQYF.

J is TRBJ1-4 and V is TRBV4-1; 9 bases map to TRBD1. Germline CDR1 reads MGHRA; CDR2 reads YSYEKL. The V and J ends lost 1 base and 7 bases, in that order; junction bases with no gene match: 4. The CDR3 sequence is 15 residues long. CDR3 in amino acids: CASSQVGQGSEKLFF. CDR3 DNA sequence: TGCGCCAGCAGCCAAGTGGGACAGGGAAGTGAAAAACTGTTTTTT.

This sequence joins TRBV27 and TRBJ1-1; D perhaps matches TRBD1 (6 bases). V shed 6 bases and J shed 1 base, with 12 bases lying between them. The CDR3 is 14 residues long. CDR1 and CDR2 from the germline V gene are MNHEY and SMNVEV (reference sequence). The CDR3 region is CASREGGENTEAFF. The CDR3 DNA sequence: TGTGCCAGCAGAGAAGGGGGGGAGAACACTGAAGCTTTCTTT.

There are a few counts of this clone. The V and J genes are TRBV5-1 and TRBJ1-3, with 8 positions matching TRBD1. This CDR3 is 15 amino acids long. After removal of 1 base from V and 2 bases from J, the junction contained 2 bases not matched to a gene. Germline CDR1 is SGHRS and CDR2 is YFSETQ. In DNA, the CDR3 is TGCGCCAGCAGCTTGCAGGGGGCAACTGGAAACACCATATATTTT. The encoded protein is CASSLQGATGNTIYF.

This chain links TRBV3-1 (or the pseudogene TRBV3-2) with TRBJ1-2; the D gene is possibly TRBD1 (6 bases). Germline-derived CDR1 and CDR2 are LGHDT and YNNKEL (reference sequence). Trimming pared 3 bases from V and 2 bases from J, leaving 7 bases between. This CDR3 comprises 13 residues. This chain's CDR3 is CASSHTGNYGYTF. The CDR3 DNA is TGTGCCAGCAGCCACACAGGGAACTATGGCTACACCTTC.

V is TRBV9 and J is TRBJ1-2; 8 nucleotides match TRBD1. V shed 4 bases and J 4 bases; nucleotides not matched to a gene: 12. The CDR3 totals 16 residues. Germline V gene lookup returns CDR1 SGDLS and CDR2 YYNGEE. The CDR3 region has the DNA TGTGCCAGCAGCCCAAGATCCGGGACAGGTTCCTATGGCTACACCTTC. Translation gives CASSPRSGTGSYGYTF.

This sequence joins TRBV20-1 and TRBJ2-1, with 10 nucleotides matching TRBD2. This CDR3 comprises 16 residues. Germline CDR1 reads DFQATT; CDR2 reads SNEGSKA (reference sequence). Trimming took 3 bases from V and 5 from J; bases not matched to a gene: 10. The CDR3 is CSASRPSGGADNEQFF. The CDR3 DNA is TGCAGTGCTAGTCGGCCTAGCGGGGGCGCAGACAATGAGCAGTTCTTC.

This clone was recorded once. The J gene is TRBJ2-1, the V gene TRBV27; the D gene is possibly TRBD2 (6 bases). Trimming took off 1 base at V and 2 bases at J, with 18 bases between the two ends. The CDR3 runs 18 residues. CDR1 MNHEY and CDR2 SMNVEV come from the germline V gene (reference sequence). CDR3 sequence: CASSLYIGAGGAYNEQFF. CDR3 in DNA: TGTGCCAGCAGTTTATATATTGGGGCAGGAGGGGCCTACAATGAGCAGTTCTTC.

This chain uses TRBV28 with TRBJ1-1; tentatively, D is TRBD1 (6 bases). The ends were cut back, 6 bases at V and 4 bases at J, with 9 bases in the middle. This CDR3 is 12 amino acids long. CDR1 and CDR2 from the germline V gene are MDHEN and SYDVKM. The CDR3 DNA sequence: TGTGCCAGCAGACAGGGATCCACTGAAGCTTTCTTT. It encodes CASRQGSTEAFF.